This TCR beta chain came from a study of cytomegalovirus exposure and HLA in healthy donors. Study-level results: Likely technical artifact: a cluster of highly shared sequence variants. Earlier analysis found most TCR beta V segments productive about 87% or about 30% of the time. Rare TCR sequences dominated, though some public TCRs recurred in many donors.

The PCR had 60 Vbeta and 13 Jbeta primers. Profiled with immunoSEQ multiplex PCR; TCRdb holds only in-frame clones, not every one. The sample yields about 160,000 clones, approximately 80% seen once. Comments on this clone: Its specificity is not known.

Healthy bone marrow donors formed the donor group. The germline V gene has CDR1 SGHTA and CDR2 FQGNSA. V dropped 5 bases and J dropped 3; count of bases not matched to a gene: 9. CDR3 length equals 16 residues. The sequencing sample was made of PBMCs. This TCR derives from a woman in her late teens or twenties in good health and CMV-seronegative. The gene calls are TRBV7-2 and TRBJ2-2, with 7 bases lining up with TRBD2. CDR3 residues: CASSEFSSGYTGELFF. CDR3 in DNA: TGTGCCAGCAGCGAGTTCTCTAGCGGTTACACCGGGGAGCTGTTTTTT.